This T cell receptor (beta chain) was sequenced for a study of blood T cell repertoires in COVID-19. In assigning cohorts, the study relied on participant-reported clinical history. The V and J ends lost 8 bases and 6 bases respectively, with 14 bases between them. Germline V gene lookup returns CDR1 MNHEY and CDR2 SMNVEV (reference sequence). This CDR3 is 13 amino acids long. TCRdb keeps only in-frame clones here, not all; method: immunoSEQ multiplex PCR. Of some 250,000 clones in the sample, about 89% were seen once. The material sequenced was PBMCs or T cells enriched from blood (not recorded which). The clonotype originates from a human donor in a cohort exposed to, infected with or recovered from COVID-19 (not recorded which). The donor label of this sample is uncertain. This chain joins TRBV27 and TRBJ1-5; possibly TRBD1 for D (6 bases). The DNA for the CDR3 is TGTGCCAGCCGCGCCCAGGGGAGTCAGCCCCAGCATTTT. This codes for CASRAQGSQPQHF.